This T cell receptor beta chain was obtained from a study of CD4 and CD8 cells across lung adenocarcinoma regions. Trimming removed 0 bases at V and 0 bases at J, with 8 bases between. This CDR3 is 15 amino acids long. CDR1 SGHTA and CDR2 FQGNSA come from the germline V gene. MiXCR, applied by TCRdb to the PCR reads, yields one record per CDR3 protein. The data show fewer than 30,000 distinct CDR3 sequences, around half seen once. The sequence came from a male donor with lung adenocarcinoma. The CD4 and CD8 labels of this study may be unreliable. Specimen: CD8+ T cells from the center of a lung tumor. The chain has TRBV7-2 and TRBJ1-2; D ambiguous. The CDR3 spells CASSLATAANYGYTF. The CDR3 DNA follows: TGTGCCAGCAGCTTAGCTACAGCAGCTAACTATGGCTACACCTTC.